These T cell receptor beta chains were read from a single sample in a study of blood T cell repertoires in COVID-19. The table came from immunoSEQ multiplex PCR; TCRdb's copy has only in-frame clones and leaves some out. The data show roughly 64,000 clones, approximately 90% seen once. Sequences were obtained from peripheral blood. The source of these receptors is a man aged 50-59 years with active COVID-19. Each CDR3 is given without its conserved first and last residue.

v_call,j_call,cdr3_length,cdr3_aa
TRBV9,TRBJ1-2,15,ASNLGRGTASDYGYT
TRBV15,TRBJ1-1,12,ATSRDGPLGIAF
TRBV7-2,TRBJ2-7,13,ASSLITSGSTEQY
TRBV30,TRBJ1-5,9,ATGGNQPQH
TRBV28,TRBJ2-1,14,ASSPWTSGPYNEQF
TRBV3-1/TRBV3-2,TRBJ2-1,13,ASSQDAGDHNEQF
TRBV7-3,TRBJ2-6,17,ASSLETGGVGSGANVLT
TRBV11-2,TRBJ2-5,14,ASSFGLAGNQETQY
TRBV23-1,TRBJ2-7,17,ASSQSPSTTGVKNHEQY
TRBV5-4,TRBJ2-5,14,ASSLNVGLEQETQY
TRBV25-1,TRBJ2-4,13,ASSEEAGGSNIQY
TRBV19,TRBJ2-2,17,ASSIPIYDGGSNTGELF
TRBV4-2,TRBJ2-7,12,ASSQDVQGWKQY
TRBV6-2/TRBV6-3,TRBJ2-1,17,ASSWLPSMTSGRRNEQF
TRBV6-1,TRBJ2-3,11,ASSEIRTDTQY
TRBV6-1,TRBJ1-2,11,ASSEGAVLGYT
TRBV3-1/TRBV3-2,TRBJ1-1,13,ASSHSSTGDTEAF
TRBV20-1,TRBJ1-2,12,SASTGTANYGYT
TRBV28,TRBJ2-3,14,ASSFQSGSDTDTQY
TRBV7-2,TRBJ2-1,14,ASSWMGLAGDNEQF
TRBV6-5,TRBJ2-5,10,ASTGRDRTQY
TRBV4-2,TRBJ1-1,14,ASSPKLGEDNTEAF
TRBV7-8,TRBJ2-6,13,ASSFTGYGANVLT
TRBV7-7,TRBJ2-5,11,ASSLRTEGTQY
TRBV9,TRBJ1-5,13,ASSPYRGQRQPQH
TRBV7-6,TRBJ1-1,11,ASRRDLASEAF
TRBV30,TRBJ1-3,11,AWSTGAGNTIY
TRBV7-9,TRBJ2-7,11,ASVGGRGDEQY
TRBV18,TRBJ2-3,13,ASSPPWPATNTQY
TRBV9,TRBJ2-3,15,ASSVGQLAGSTDTQY
TRBV3-1/TRBV3-2,TRBJ2-1,15,ASSRQSGLFSYNEQF
TRBV21-1,TRBJ2-6,18,ASSSNPTSSGRSGANVLT
TRBV27,TRBJ2-7,11,ASRTGGTYEQY
TRBV5-1,TRBJ2-5,12,ASSLAGSQETQY
TRBV5-1,TRBJ2-3,15,ASSLGHRDWDADTQY
TRBV7-2,TRBJ2-2,16,ASSGSYRIRANTGELF
TRBV4-2,TRBJ2-3,14,ASSQEPRPITDTQY
TRBV5-4,TRBJ2-5,11,ASSLGQGGTQY
TRBV19,TRBJ1-4,12,ASSRRRANEKLF
TRBV19,TRBJ1-1,15,ASRVSLGGRGRTEAF
TRBV19,TRBJ1-2,13,ASSSRDRGSYGYT
TRBV3-1/TRBV3-2,TRBJ1-1,11,ASSLRQDTEAF
TRBV2,TRBJ1-4,8,AAGNEKLF
TRBV5-1,TRBJ2-2,13,ASSLTSGRAGELF
TRBV10-2,TRBJ1-3,12,ASRETGFGNTIY
TRBV12-5,TRBJ2-5,19,ASGLAPVRGLVTSRQETQY
TRBV7-2,TRBJ2-1,13,ASSLLAGGPAEQF
TRBV28,TRBJ1-5,8,AGGHQPQH
TRBV3-1/TRBV3-2,TRBJ2-2,15,ASSQDLGAGGTGELF
TRBV19,TRBJ1-5,12,ASGTGGRGQPQH
TRBV13,TRBJ1-1,10,ASSFRSTEAF
TRBV7-2,TRBJ1-4,13,ASSLARGGDEKLF
TRBV11-2,TRBJ2-3,11,ASGGVGLDTQY
TRBV24-1,TRBJ2-3,14,ATSDSSGGWGDTQY
TRBV5-4,TRBJ1-6,14,ASSSLTWSYNSPLH